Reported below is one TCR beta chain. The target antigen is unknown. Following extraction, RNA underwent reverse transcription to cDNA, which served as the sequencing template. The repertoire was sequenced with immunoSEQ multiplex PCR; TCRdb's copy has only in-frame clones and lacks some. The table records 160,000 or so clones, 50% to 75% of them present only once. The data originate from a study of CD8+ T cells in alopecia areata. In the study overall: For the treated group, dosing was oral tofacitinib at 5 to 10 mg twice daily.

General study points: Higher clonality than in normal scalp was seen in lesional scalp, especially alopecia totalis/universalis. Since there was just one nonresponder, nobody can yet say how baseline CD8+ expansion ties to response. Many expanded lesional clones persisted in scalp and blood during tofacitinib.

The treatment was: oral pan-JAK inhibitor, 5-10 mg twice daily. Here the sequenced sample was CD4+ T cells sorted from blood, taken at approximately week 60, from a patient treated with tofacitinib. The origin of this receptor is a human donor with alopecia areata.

The CDR3 nucleotides read TGTGCCAGCAGCTTGCCCGGGACAGGCTACTACGAGCAGTACTTC. Protein sequence: CASSLPGTGYYEQYF. The chain couples TRBV5-6 to TRBJ2-7; 8 bases line up with TRBD1. Germline lookup yields CDR1 SGHDT and CDR2 YYEEEE. V was clipped by 1 base and J by 3 bases; unmatched bases: 6. The CDR3 is 15 residues long.